This entry lists 2 T cell receptor beta chains sequenced from one sample in a study of blood T cell repertoires in COVID-19. Measured with immunoSEQ multiplex PCR; TCRdb has only the in-frame clones, and not every one. The table records roughly 20,000 clones, 90% to 95% of them present only once. Material for sequencing was peripheral blood. The origin of the receptors is a woman in her forties or fifties with active COVID-19.

CDR3 nucleotides: TGTGCCAGCAGTGAGGGACAGGGCCTCTACGAGCAGTACTTC. Its translation is CASSEGQGLYEQYF. The chain combines TRBV27 with TRBJ2-7, with 9 bases aligning to TRBD1. This CDR3 is 14 amino acids long. The J segment lost 3 bases and the V segment lost 5 bases, leaving 5 bases of the junction unmatched. Looked up from germline, CDR1 is MNHEY and CDR2 is SMNVEV (reference sequence).

V usage is TRBV19 and J usage is TRBJ2-3, with 11 positions matching TRBD1. J was trimmed by 0 bases and V by 7 bases; bases with no gene match: 12. CDR1 is LNHDA and CDR2 is SQIVND in the germline V gene (reference sequence). The CDR3 is 18 residues long. CDR3 DNA: TGTGCCAGTAATCTGGGCAGAGGACAGGGGGCAAGCACAGATACGCAGTATTTT. Translation: CASNLGRGQGASTDTQYF.